Below are 25 T cell receptor beta chains sequenced from a single sample in a study of cytomegalovirus exposure and HLA in healthy donors. Primers for the PCR totalled 60 Vbeta and 13 Jbeta. Assay used: immunoSEQ multiplex PCR; TCRdb lists only in-frame clones, some missing. This table has over 90,000 clones, around 64% appearing once. The sequenced sample was PBMCs. Receptors originate from a man between 60 and 75 years old in good health and CMV-seronegative.

This clone was recorded a few times. The chain employs TRBV27 and TRBJ1-5; 9 bases fit TRBD1. This CDR3 contains 16 residues. Trimming removed 4 bases from V and 1 base from J; junction bases left unmatched: 5. Germline V gene sequence: CDR1 MNHEY, CDR2 SMNVEV (reference sequence). CDR3 sequence (DNA): TGTGCCAGCAGTTCCCACGGACAGGGGAGCAATCAGCCCCAGCATTTT. Its protein is CASSSHGQGSNQPQHF.

J is TRBJ2-5 and V is TRBV11-3; TRBD2 matches 7 bases. The J call may be incorrect, as the DNA end agrees better with TRBJ2-7. Germline CDR1 and CDR2: SGHNT and YENEEA. The CDR3 has 13 residues. CDR3 coding DNA: TGTGCCAGCAGCTTAGAGCGGGGGTACGAGCAGTACTTC. Translation gives CASSLERGYEQYF.

This sequence joins TRBV6-5 and TRBJ1-1; no reliable D call. The CDR3 has 11 residues. V was trimmed by 7 bases and J by 5 bases, leaving 8 bases between them. CDR1 and CDR2 from the germline V gene are MNHEY and SVGAGI. CDR3 in DNA: TGTGCCAGCACCTACTTGACTGAAGCTTTCTTT. It encodes CASTYLTEAFF.

This clone was seen a handful of times. The genes are TRBV14 and TRBJ2-5; maybe TRBD1 (7 bases). Germline lookup yields CDR1 SGHDN and CDR2 FVKESK. V gave up 1 base and J gave up 5 bases, with 14 bases separating them. This CDR3 region has 15 residues. This CDR3 reads CASSQGRQGGETQYF. The DNA for the CDR3 is TGTGCCAGCAGCCAAGGCAGGCAGGGGGGTGAGACCCAGTACTTC.

For this clone: Its ends do not fully match the called genes, so a read error is possible. The chain uses TRBV7-9 and TRBJ1-1; no clear D. This CDR3 comprises 13 residues. Germline V gives CDR1 SEHNR, CDR2 FQNEAQ (reference sequence). The chain's CDR3 is CSSSLSPDTEAFF. Written as DNA, the CDR3 is TGTTCCAGCAGTCTCTCCCCGGACACTGAAGCTTTCTTT.

Here the CDR3 DNA reads TGTGCCAGTAGTATAGTTGGTAGCGGGGGCACAGATACGCAGTATTTT. This encodes CASSIVGSGGTDTQYF. The chain links TRBV19 to TRBJ2-3, with 8 positions matching TRBD2. The CDR3 runs to 16 residues. Trimming cost V 1 base and J 1 base; bases outside gene matches: 4. CDR1 is LNHDA and CDR2 is SQIVND in the germline V gene (reference sequence).

The chain carries TRBV7-5 and TRBJ2-1; the tabulated D call, TRBD1, remains unverified against the DNA. TRBV7-5 is annotated as a pseudogene. The CDR3 runs 15 residues. CDR3 nucleotide sequence: TGTGTCAGAAGCCTCGGACAGGGAACCTACAATGAGCAGTTCTTC. Translation: CVRSLGQGTYNEQFF.

The V and J genes are TRBV10-3 and TRBJ1-1; D unresolved. V lost 8 bases, J lost 0 bases, and 7 bases lay in between. There are 12 residues in the CDR3. Per the germline V gene, CDR1 is ENHRY and CDR2 is SYGVKD. CDR3: CAIATVNTEAFF. CDR3 coding DNA: TGTGCCATCGCCACGGTGAACACTGAAGCTTTCTTT.

The CDR3 loop reads CASSLGGFYTGELFF. CDR3 sequence (DNA): TGTGCCAGCAGCTTGGGAGGTTTTTACACCGGGGAGCTGTTTTTT. The chain carries TRBV5-5 and TRBJ2-2; no reliable D call. Germline V gives CDR1 SGHKS, CDR2 YYEKEE (reference sequence). The length of the CDR3 is 15 residues. V was cut by 0 bases and J by 3 bases, with 9 bases left in between.

The V gene is TRBV5-4, the J gene TRBJ1-2; D not resolved. The V end lost 0 bases, the J end lost 4 bases, and 10 bases lay between the germline ends. Germline CDR1 reads SGHNT; CDR2 reads YYREEE (reference sequence). The CDR3 is 14 residues long. The CDR3 protein is CASSLGFESYGYTF. The CDR3 DNA reads as TGTGCCAGCAGCTTGGGATTCGAGTCCTATGGCTACACCTTC.

The V call is TRBV6-1, the J call TRBJ1-5; no firm D call. Germline CDR1 MNHNS, CDR2 SASEGT. The CDR3 covers 13 residues. Deletions cut 2 bases from V and 10 bases from J, with 12 bases between. The CDR3: CASSEMGERPQHF. CDR3 bases: TGTGCCAGCAGTGAAATGGGTGAGCGACCCCAGCATTTT.

This chain joins TRBV27 and TRBJ1-4; 8 bases agree with TRBD1. CDR1 is MNHEY and CDR2 is SMNVEV in the germline V gene (reference sequence). The CDR3 spans 19 residues. V shed 0 bases, J shed 3 bases, and the junction held 12 bases outside the gene matches. In DNA, the CDR3 is TGTGCCAGCAGTTTATCGATCCGGACAGGGTTTCTGGCTAATGAAAAACTGTTTTTT. Translation: CASSLSIRTGFLANEKLFF.

This chain joins TRBV5-1 and TRBJ2-2, with TRBD2 matching 10 bases. Germline V gene lookup returns CDR1 SGHRS and CDR2 YFSETQ. The CDR3 spans 17 residues. V trimming: 0 bases; J trimming: 6 bases; junction bases outside the gene matches: 8. The CDR3 DNA reads as TGCGCCAGCAGCTTGGTTCTAGCGGGGGCCCTGGCCGGGGAGCTGTTTTTT. This encodes CASSLVLAGALAGELFF.

Here the CDR3 reads CASSLATGQETQYF. The CDR3 DNA is TGCGCCAGCAGCTTGGCGACAGGGCAAGAGACCCAGTACTTC. The rearrangement uses TRBV5-1 and TRBJ2-5, with 7 nucleotides matching TRBD1. The CDR3 has 14 amino acids. Looked up from germline, CDR1 is SGHRS and CDR2 is YFSETQ. V dropped 0 bases and J dropped 2; count of bases not matched to a gene: 1. The whole variable domain, remainder taken from reference TRBV5-1 and TRBJ2-5, is KAGVTQTPRYLIKTRGQQVTLSCSPISGHRSVSWYQQTPGQGLQFLFEYFSETQRNKGNFPGRFSGRQFSNSRSEMNVSTLELGDSALYLCASSLATGQETQYFGPGTRLLVL.

The rearrangement uses TRBV5-1 and TRBJ2-1, with 12 bases identical to TRBD2. Germline V gives CDR1 SGHRS, CDR2 YFSETQ. V shed 2 bases and J 7 bases; nucleotides not matched to a gene: 7. The CDR3 sequence is 16 residues long. The CDR3 region has the DNA TGCGCCAGCAGCTTTATCCTAGCGGGAGGGCCGAATGAGCAGTTCTTC. Translation gives CASSFILAGGPNEQFF.

The chain uses TRBV6-1 and TRBJ1-2; perhaps TRBD1 as D (6 bases). Germline values: CDR1 MNHNS, CDR2 SASEGT. Trimming removed 4 bases from V and 13 bases from J, with 13 bases in between. CDR3 length equals 11 residues. CDR3 DNA sequence: TGTGCCAGCAGTGGGGACATTCGTAGCACCTTC. It is translated as CASSGDIRSTF.

As DNA, the CDR3 is TGTGCCAGCAGCCTAGCGGGGCATGAGCAGTTCTTC. It is translated as CASSLAGHEQFF. The V and J genes are TRBV7-3 and TRBJ2-1; TRBD2 matches at 9 bases. This CDR3 spans 12 amino acids. Per the germline V gene, CDR1 is SGHTA and CDR2 is FQGTGA. Losses at the gene ends were 5 bases for V and 8 bases for J; bases not matched to a gene: 1.

This clone was detected only a few times. The chain employs TRBV7-6 and TRBJ2-5, with a weak D call TRBD2 (5 bases). CDR3 size: 13 residues. V dropped 8 bases and J dropped 5 bases, with 15 bases sitting between them. In germline, CDR1 is SGHVS, CDR2 FNYEAQ. This CDR3 is CASLRGVMETQYF. The CDR3 DNA sequence: TGTGCCAGCCTCCGGGGAGTAATGGAGACCCAGTACTTC.

The rearrangement uses TRBV5-6 and TRBJ2-1; 7 positions match TRBD1. CDR1 is SGHDT and CDR2 is YYEEEE in the germline V gene. V was pared by 3 bases and J by 0 bases, with 3 bases of the junction left unmatched. CDR3 length equals 15 residues. CDR3 DNA: TGTGCCAGCAGCTCGGACAGGAGCTCCTACAATGAGCAGTTCTTC. Its protein is CASSSDRSSYNEQFF.

The chain recombines TRBV27 with TRBJ1-2; D gene unclear. This CDR3 spans 12 amino acids. Per the germline V gene, CDR1 is MNHEY and CDR2 is SMNVEV (reference sequence). V lost 8 bases to trimming and J lost 6 bases, with 13 bases between them. Written as DNA, the CDR3 is TGTGCCAGCGGTAGGAGGGTCAATGGCTACACCTTC. Protein: CASGRRVNGYTF.

The DNA of the CDR3 is TGTGCCAGCCCCGGACTAGCGAACACCGGGGAGCTGTTTTTT. This gives the protein CASPGLANTGELFF. This rearrangement joins TRBV18 to TRBJ2-2, with 7 nucleotides matching TRBD2. V shed 8 bases, J shed 0 bases, and the junction held 3 bases outside the gene matches. The CDR3 spans 14 residues. In germline, CDR1 is KGHSH, CDR2 LQKENI.

The J gene is TRBJ2-7, the V gene TRBV2; no clear D gene. Germline lookup yields CDR1 SNHLY and CDR2 FYNNEI. V was clipped by 5 bases and J by 5 bases, with 16 bases between them. The CDR3 runs to 14 residues. CDR3 residues: CASSFSEIIHEQYF. In DNA form, the CDR3 reads TGTGCCAGCAGTTTCAGTGAAATCATCCACGAGCAGTACTTC.

The rearrangement links TRBV5-1 to TRBJ2-7; 9 bases agree with TRBD1. Looked up from germline, CDR1 is SGHRS and CDR2 is YFSETQ. After removal of 3 bases from V and 6 bases from J, the junction contained 13 bases not matched to a gene. This CDR3 contains 16 residues. The CDR3 DNA reads TGCGCCAGCAGCTCGGGGCTGGGACAGGGCCCTTCCGAGCAGTACTTC. This encodes CASSSGLGQGPSEQYF.

This chain joins TRBV6-1 and TRBJ2-3; TRBD1 is a possible D gene (5 bases). Looked up from germline, CDR1 is MNHNS and CDR2 is SASEGT. The CDR3 covers 15 residues. Trimming left V 6 bases short and J 0 bases short, with 13 bases between. The CDR3 loop is CASRVRGTSTDTQYF. The CDR3 DNA reads as TGTGCCAGCAGGGTAAGGGGCACTAGCACAGATACGCAGTATTTT.

The chain is built from TRBV28 and TRBJ2-1; D is uncertain. This CDR3 is 13 amino acids long. CDR1 is MDHEN, CDR2 SYDVKM, per germline. Trimming shortened V by 7 bases and J by 9 bases, and 16 bases separated the two germline ends. The CDR3 coding sequence is TGTGCCAGCACGAGCACCTTCGGTGTTGAGCAGTTCTTC. It yields the protein CASTSTFGVEQFF.